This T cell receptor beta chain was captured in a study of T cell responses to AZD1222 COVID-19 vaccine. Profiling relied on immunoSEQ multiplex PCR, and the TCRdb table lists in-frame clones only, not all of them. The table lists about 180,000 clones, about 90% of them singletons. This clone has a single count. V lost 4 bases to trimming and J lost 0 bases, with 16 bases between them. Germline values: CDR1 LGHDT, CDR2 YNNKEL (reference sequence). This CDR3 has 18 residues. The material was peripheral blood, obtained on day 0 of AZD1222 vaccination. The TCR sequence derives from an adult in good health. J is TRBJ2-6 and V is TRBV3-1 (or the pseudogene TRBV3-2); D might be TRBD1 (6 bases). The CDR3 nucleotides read TGTGCCAGCAGCCCCCGGGACAAGGCTTTCTCTGGGGCCAACGTCCTGACTTTC. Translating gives CASSPRDKAFSGANVLTF.